Ten or more counts support the clone carrying this TCR beta chain. Its antigen is still unknown. Template switching created a universal primer site, and the cDNA included unique molecular identifiers. TCRdb processed the 5' RACE reads anew with MiXCR; each CDR3 protein has one entry. The sample lists hundreds of thousands of distinct CDR3 sequences, 5.5% to 6.5% occurring once. The sample belongs to a study of identical twins. Study results and limitations: In monozygotic twins, models underestimated the sharing of out-of-frame TCR alpha.

The CDR3 is 16 amino acids. The V gene lost 5 bases and the J gene lost 2 bases, with 17 bases spanning the gap. Sequencing input: naive T cells sorted from blood. This TCR came from a man younger than 35 in good health. The V call is TRBV12-3 or TRBV12-4, the J call TRBJ2-3, with D perhaps TRBD2 (6 bases). CDR3 region: CASSLSGLPDTDTQYF. In nucleotides, the CDR3 is TGTGCCAGCAGTCTATCGGGACTCCCGGACACAGATACGCAGTATTTT.